Below are 27 T cell receptor beta chains sequenced from a single sample in a study of T-cell memory formation after mild COVID-19. TCRdb fed the 5' RACE reads into MiXCR, producing one record per CDR3 protein. The profile shows a few hundred thousand distinct CDR3 sequences, around 28% of them singletons. Sequenced sample: PBMCs or a T cell subset sorted from them (not recorded which). The origin of the receptors is an adult woman who had mild COVID-19 (a few samples of this study predate the infection). Cell type and time point are not known.

The gene calls are TRBV24-1 and TRBJ2-3; perhaps TRBD2 as D (5 bases). Per germline, CDR1 KGHDR and CDR2 SFDVKD. V lost 1 base and J lost 1, with 17 bases in between. The CDR3 is made up of 18 amino acids. The CDR3 sequence: CATSDFVTRGLGTDTQYF. CDR3 in DNA: TGTGCCACCAGTGATTTCGTGACCCGAGGGCTCGGCACAGATACGCAGTATTTT.

This clonotype was seen repeatedly, ten times or more. V gene TRBV12-3 or TRBV12-4 combines with J gene TRBJ2-5, with 7 bases lining up with TRBD1. The junction had 11 bases not matched to a gene; V was cut back by 3 bases and J by 4 bases. The CDR3 consists of 16 residues. In DNA, the CDR3 is TGTGCCAGCAGTTTTGGCCAGGGGGTGTTTGGAGAGACCCAGTACTTC. Translated, it gives CASSFGQGVFGETQYF.

The chain joins TRBV3-1 to TRBJ2-3; D unresolved. The V and J ends lost 4 bases and 0 bases respectively, with 11 bases between them. CDR3 length: 15 amino acids. CDR1 LGHDT and CDR2 YNNKEL come from the germline V gene (reference sequence). CDR3 nucleotides: TGTGCCAGCAGCCTCCCGGCTGCTAGCACAGATACGCAGTATTTT. Translated: CASSLPAASTDTQYF.

This clonotype was counted a single time. The J gene is TRBJ1-1, the V gene TRBV30; D not certain. The V and J ends lost 0 bases and 1 base respectively, with 9 bases between them. This CDR3 region has 14 residues. Germline V gene data show CDR1 as GTSNPN and CDR2 as SVGIG (reference sequence). CDR3 in amino acids: CAWSVGVQNTEAFF. The DNA of the CDR3 is TGTGCCTGGAGTGTCGGTGTCCAGAACACTGAAGCTTTCTTT.

V usage is TRBV28 and J usage is TRBJ1-1; tentatively, D is TRBD1 (5 bases). Trimming took off 6 bases at V and 4 bases at J, with 12 bases between the two ends. The CDR3 is 13 residues long. Germline CDR1 reads MDHEN; CDR2 reads SYDVKM. DNA of the CDR3: TGTGCCAGCAGAAGATCGGGGGGCACTGAAGCTTTCTTT. As protein: CASRRSGGTEAFF.

V and J are TRBV2 and TRBJ2-5; D may be TRBD1 or TRBD2 (6 bases each). V was cut by 10 bases and J by 7 bases, with 19 bases left in between. Per germline, CDR1 SNHLY and CDR2 FYNNEI. The CDR3 is 13 residues long. In DNA form, the CDR3 reads TGTGCCACCAAGGGGGAGGTTCTCGGGACCCAGTACTTC. Its protein is CATKGEVLGTQYF.

The chain joins TRBV4-3 to TRBJ2-7; TRBD2 agrees at 10 bases. From germline, CDR1 is LGHNA and CDR2 YSLEER. The V segment lost 0 bases and the J segment 0 bases; nucleotides outside the gene matches: 8. This CDR3 contains 18 residues. The CDR3 protein is CASSQEKLAGLSSYEQYF. CDR3 sequence (DNA): TGCGCCAGCAGCCAAGAGAAACTAGCGGGGCTGAGCTCCTACGAGCAGTACTTC.

The chain carries TRBV29-1 and TRBJ2-7; D perhaps matches TRBD1 (6 bases). CDR1 and CDR2 from the germline V gene are SQVTM and ANQGSEA. The V and J ends lost 6 bases and 0 bases respectively, with 15 bases between them. This CDR3 has 14 amino acids. CDR3 in amino acids: CSVDGDNHSYEQYF. As DNA, the CDR3 is TGCAGCGTCGACGGGGACAATCACTCCTACGAGCAGTACTTC.

The V gene is TRBV6-5, the J gene TRBJ2-2; D possibly corresponds to TRBD2 (6 bases). The CDR3 spans 14 residues. Germline assignment: CDR1 MNHEY and CDR2 SVGAGI. Trimming took off 5 bases at V and 0 bases at J, with 7 bases between the two ends. The CDR3: CASSREPNTGELFF. CDR3 nucleotide sequence: TGTGCCAGCAGTCGGGAGCCGAACACCGGGGAGCTGTTTTTT.

The gene calls are TRBV5-1 and TRBJ2-4, with TRBD2 identical over 15 bases. CDR1 is SGHRS, CDR2 YFSETQ, per germline. CDR3 size: 16 residues. The junction had 4 bases not matched to a gene; V was cut back by 4 bases and J by 5 bases. CDR3 protein: CASSEGLAGGENIQYF. The CDR3 region has the DNA TGCGCCAGCAGCGAGGGACTAGCGGGGGGAGAAAACATTCAGTACTTC.

This chain joins TRBV7-2 and TRBJ1-2; D unresolved. Trimming took off 5 bases at V and 3 bases at J, with 22 bases between the two ends. Germline CDR1 and CDR2: SGHTA and FQGNSA. This CDR3 region has 17 residues. The CDR3 sequence is CASSALPPLVSDYGYTF. For the CDR3, the DNA is TGTGCCAGCAGCGCTCTTCCGCCCCTCGTTTCGGACTATGGCTACACCTTC.

J is TRBJ2-3 and V is TRBV20-1; 11 positions agree with TRBD2. The junction had 7 bases not matched to a gene; V was cut back by 5 bases and J by 0 bases. Germline lookup yields CDR1 DFQATT and CDR2 SNEGSKA (reference sequence). The CDR3 is 16 amino acids. The CDR3 region is CSAHSGRDPSTDTQYF. CDR3 sequence (DNA): TGCAGTGCTCATAGCGGGAGGGATCCTAGCACAGATACGCAGTATTTT.

The table lists this clonotype with a few counts. This chain connects TRBV5-1 to TRBJ2-3, with D hard to call. This CDR3 has 12 amino acids. V was trimmed by 4 bases and J by 2 bases, leaving 5 bases between them. Germline values: CDR1 SGHRS, CDR2 YFSETQ. The CDR3 nucleotides are TGCGCCAGCAGCAACCCCACAGATACGCAGTATTTT. This gives the protein CASSNPTDTQYF.

V and J are TRBV5-1 and TRBJ2-5; no clear D gene. Trimming took 3 bases from V and 5 from J, leaving 14 bases between them. There are 14 residues in the CDR3. Germline V gene data show CDR1 as SGHRS and CDR2 as YFSETQ. The CDR3 here is CASSSRGGMETQYF. CDR3 nucleotides: TGCGCCAGCAGCTCCCGTGGCGGTATGGAGACCCAGTACTTC.

This clonotype was picked up many times. The gene calls are TRBV2 and TRBJ2-4, with TRBD1 identical over 9 bases. CDR3 length equals 13 residues. V lost 6 bases to trimming and J lost 9 bases; unmatched junction nucleotides: 6. Germline loops: CDR1 SNHLY, CDR2 FYNNEI. The CDR3 spells CASSGDREIIQYF. CDR3 DNA sequence: TGTGCCAGCAGCGGGGACAGGGAGATCATTCAGTACTTC.

The chain uses TRBV7-9 and TRBJ2-5; D is possibly TRBD2 (5 bases). The CDR3 runs 13 residues. Trimming took 5 bases from V and 4 from J, leaving 11 bases between them. Germline V gene data show CDR1 as SEHNR and CDR2 as FQNEAQ (reference sequence). CDR3 nucleotide sequence: TGTGCCAGCAGCGGGGTGGCGGGAGAGACCCAGTACTTC. This codes for CASSGVAGETQYF.

The table lists this clonotype with a few counts. This chain joins TRBV6-2 or TRBV6-3 and TRBJ2-1, with 10 bases identical to TRBD2. V shed 5 bases and J 5 bases; nucleotides not matched to a gene: 12. Germline CDR1 and CDR2: MNHEY and SVGEGT. This CDR3 is 17 amino acids long. CDR3 nucleotide sequence: TGTGCCAGCAGTAGACAGGTGACTAGCGGGCACAACAATGAGCAGTTCTTC. It codes for CASSRQVTSGHNNEQFF.

The chain uses TRBV5-5 and TRBJ2-2; D is ambiguous. Germline V gene lookup returns CDR1 SGHKS and CDR2 YYEKEE (reference sequence). This CDR3 region has 15 residues. Trimming stripped 4 bases from V and 0 bases from J, with 10 bases between. The CDR3 nucleotides are TGTGCCAGCAGCGCCGGTCATGCGAACACCGGGGAGCTGTTTTTT. Residues: CASSAGHANTGELFF.

A few counts support this clonotype. This chain joins TRBV25-1 and TRBJ1-1, with unresolved D. Germline loops: CDR1 MGHDK, CDR2 SYGVNS. The V end lost 6 bases, the J end lost 0 bases, and 8 bases lay between the germline ends. This CDR3 has 13 residues. This chain's CDR3 is CASSRTMNTEAFF. The CDR3 region has the DNA TGTGCCAGCAGCAGGACTATGAACACTGAAGCTTTCTTT.

This clonotype has a handful of counts. This chain connects TRBV15 to TRBJ2-1, with 10 nucleotides matching TRBD2. This CDR3 spans 15 amino acids. The trim removed 5 bases at V and 7 bases at J, leaving 8 bases unmatched. CDR1 and CDR2 (germline): LNHNV, YYDKDF (reference sequence). The CDR3 loop is CATSARASGRNEQFF. CDR3 DNA sequence: TGTGCCACCAGCGCCCGGGCTAGCGGGAGAAATGAGCAGTTCTTC.

The chain joins TRBV10-3 to TRBJ2-1; perhaps TRBD2 as D (5 bases). The V and J ends lost 4 bases and 12 bases respectively, with 16 bases between them. The germline V gene encodes CDR1 ENHRY and CDR2 SYGVKD. This CDR3 region has 13 residues. The CDR3 DNA follows: TGTGCCATCAGTGGACGAAAAGAGGGTGTGCAGTTCTTC. This encodes CAISGRKEGVQFF.

The chain links TRBV7-8 to TRBJ1-6; the D is unclear. Looked up from germline, CDR1 is SGHVS and CDR2 is FQNEAQ. The length of the CDR3 is 15 residues. V lost 1 base, J lost 9 bases, and 13 bases lay in between. In DNA form, the CDR3 reads TGTGCCAGCAGCTTAGTGGACGGGTCTCGTTCACCCCTCCACTTT. Residues: CASSLVDGSRSPLHF. Combining the CDR3 with reference TRBV7-8 and TRBJ1-6 gives the whole variable domain GAGVSQSPRYKVAKRGQDVALRCDPISGHVSLFWYQQALGQGPEFLTYFQNEAQLDKSGLPSDRFFAERPEGSVSTLKIQRTQQEDSAVYLCASSLVDGSRSPLHFGNGTRLTVT.

This sequence joins TRBV5-1 and TRBJ2-5, with 10 bases identical to TRBD1. The CDR3 consists of 14 residues. V shed 4 bases, J shed 5 bases, and the junction held 5 bases outside the gene matches. Germline V gene data show CDR1 as SGHRS and CDR2 as YFSETQ. The CDR3 region is CASSMDRGSETQYF. The DNA for the CDR3 is TGCGCCAGCAGCATGGACAGGGGGAGCGAGACCCAGTACTTC.

The chain is built from TRBV12-3 or TRBV12-4 and TRBJ1-1; TRBD1 agrees at 11 bases. V lost 7 bases, J lost 4 bases, and 8 bases stayed unmatched. The CDR3 runs 15 residues. CDR3 loop: CASILSGTGGTEAFF. The CDR3 DNA sequence: TGTGCCAGCATATTATCCGGGACAGGGGGCACTGAAGCTTTCTTT.

This clonotype occurred a few times. The rearrangement uses TRBV7-9 and TRBJ2-5; D unclear. The germline gives CDR1 SEHNR, CDR2 FQNEAQ (reference sequence). The ends were cut back, 5 bases at V and 6 bases at J, with 13 bases in the middle. This CDR3 contains 13 residues. DNA of the CDR3: TGTGCCAGCAGCCTCGACGCCGCCAAGACCCAGTACTTC. It yields the protein CASSLDAAKTQYF.

This clonotype was observed a few times. This chain joins TRBV14 and TRBJ2-3, with D uncertain. The CDR3 spans 17 residues. Per the germline V gene, CDR1 is SGHDN and CDR2 is FVKESK. Trimming cost V 4 bases and J 0 bases, with 17 bases left between them. The CDR3 loop is CASSLTPEFVSTDTQYF. Here the CDR3 DNA reads TGTGCCAGCAGCCTAACGCCCGAGTTCGTAAGCACAGATACGCAGTATTTT.

The V gene is TRBV15, the J gene TRBJ2-3; no clear D. The CDR3 sequence is 12 residues long. Per germline, CDR1 LNHNV and CDR2 YYDKDF (reference sequence). V was shortened by 4 bases and J by 3 bases, with 5 bases between the two germline ends. The DNA of the CDR3 is TGTGCCACCAGCATGTGGACAGATACGCAGTATTTT. As protein: CATSMWTDTQYF.